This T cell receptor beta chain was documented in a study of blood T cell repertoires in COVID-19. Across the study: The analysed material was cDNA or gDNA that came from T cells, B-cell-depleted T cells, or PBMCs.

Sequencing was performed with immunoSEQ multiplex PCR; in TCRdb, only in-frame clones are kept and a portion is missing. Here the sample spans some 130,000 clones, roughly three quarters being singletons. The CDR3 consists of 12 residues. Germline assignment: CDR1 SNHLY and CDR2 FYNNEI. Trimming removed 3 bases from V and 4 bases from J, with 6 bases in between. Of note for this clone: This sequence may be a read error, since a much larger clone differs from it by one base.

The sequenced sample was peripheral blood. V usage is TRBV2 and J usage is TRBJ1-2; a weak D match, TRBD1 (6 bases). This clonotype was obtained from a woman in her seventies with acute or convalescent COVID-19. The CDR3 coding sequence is TGTGCCAGCAGTGACAGGGGCTATGGCTACACCTTC. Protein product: CASSDRGYGYTF.